This is a list of T cell receptor beta chains from one sample in a study of cytomegalovirus exposure and HLA in healthy donors. Here immunoSEQ multiplex PCR was the method, and the copy in TCRdb shows in-frame clones only, minus some. The sample has roughly 120,000 clones, over 6.5% seen once; the top ten hold about 6.6%. The sequenced sample was PBMCs. These receptors were obtained from a woman between 40 and 50 years old in good health and CMV-seropositive. Both conserved end residues are part of each CDR3. The D gene is left open where the match is weak. A row's size may be missing; if present it is once, few, many or a size class.

d_call | j_call | clone_size | v_call | cdr3_aa | cdr3_nt
- | TRBJ1-2 | - | TRBV7-9 | CASRDPGAPSNYGYTF | TGTGCCAGCAGGGATCCAGGGGCCCCATCGAACTATGGCTACACCTTC
TRBD2 | TRBJ2-1 | few | TRBV5-6 | CASSLFSSTSGSYNEQFF | TGTGCCAGCAGCTTGTTTTCCTCTACTAGCGGTTCCTACAATGAGCAGTTCTTC
- | TRBJ2-5 | few | TRBV11-2 | CASSLVPSAETQYF | TGTGCCAGCAGCTTAGTTCCTAGCGCCGAGACCCAGTACTTC
- | TRBJ1-2 | once | TRBV19 | CASSPSQRGGNGYTF | TGTGCCAGTAGCCCTAGTCAACGGGGAGGGAATGGCTACACCTTC
- | TRBJ1-2 | few | TRBV6-5 | CASSYSGGYGYTF | TGTGCCAGCAGTTACTCAGGGGGCTATGGCTACACCTTC
- | TRBJ1-4 | few | TRBV7-6 | CASSYRGGFNEKLFF | TGTGCCAGCAGCTATAGGGGGGGGTTTAATGAAAAACTGTTTTTT
- | TRBJ1-1 | - | TRBV6-5 | CASSYQRNTEAFF | TGTGCCAGCAGTTATCAGCGGAACACTGAAGCTTTCTTT
- | TRBJ1-2 | few | TRBV19 | CASSPRSNYGYTF | TGTGCCAGTAGTCCCCGCAGTAACTATGGCTACACCTTC
- | TRBJ1-5 | few | TRBV5-1 | CASSLGRDQPQHF | TGCGCCAGCAGCTTGGGCCGGGATCAGCCCCAGCATTTT
TRBD2 | TRBJ2-7 | - | TRBV7-9 | CASRGGGRYEQYF | TGTGCCAGCAGAGGCGGGGGGAGATACGAGCAGTACTTC
- | TRBJ2-3 | few | TRBV6-5 | CASSYTRGPDTQYF | TGTGCCAGCAGTTACACCCGTGGCCCAGATACGCAGTATTTT
- | TRBJ2-7 | few | TRBV5-1 | CASSSEFNSYEQYF | TGCGCCAGCAGCTCGGAGTTCAACTCCTACGAGCAGTACTTC
- | TRBJ1-1 | - | TRBV30 | CAWSLGEGLAFF | TGTGCCTGGAGTTTGGGGGAGGGTTTGGCTTTCTTT
- | TRBJ2-7 | few | TRBV5-6 | CASSFSLSFFYEQYF | TGTGCCAGCAGCTTTTCACTCTCGTTCTTCTACGAGCAGTACTTC
- | TRBJ2-7 | - | TRBV25-1 | CASSATPQGRYEQYF | TGTGCCAGCAGTGCCACCCCCCAGGGAAGGTACGAGCAGTACTTC
TRBD2 | TRBJ2-7 | few | TRBV5-4 | CASSLDFQRGHYEQYF | TGTGCCAGCAGCTTGGATTTCCAGCGGGGGCACTACGAGCAGTACTTC
- | TRBJ2-1 | - | TRBV29-1 | CSVEGSSSYNEQFF | TGCAGCGTGGAGGGGTCGAGCTCCTACAATGAGCAGTTCTTC
TRBD1 | TRBJ1-2 | - | TRBV4-1 | CASSQGGQGDYGYTF | TGCGCCAGCAGCCAAGGAGGACAGGGGGATTATGGCTACACCTTC
TRBD1 | TRBJ1-5 | few | TRBV18 | CASSQGQNSNQPQHF | TGTGCCAGCTCACAGGGACAGAACAGCAATCAGCCCCAGCATTTT
- | TRBJ1-1 | few | TRBV4-2 | CASSEGGGTEAFF | TGTGCCAGCAGTGAGGGCGGGGGGACTGAAGCTTTCTTT
- | TRBJ1-5 | few | TRBV5-8 | CASSLIYSLSNQPQHF | TGTGCCAGCAGCTTAATCTACAGTCTTAGCAATCAGCCCCAGCATTTT
- | TRBJ1-1 | few | TRBV6-5 | CASTTRNTEAFF | TGTGCCAGCACCACTCGGAACACTGAAGCTTTCTTT
TRBD1 | TRBJ1-2 | - | TRBV28 | CASTDRGRRSYGYTF | TGTGCCAGCACGGACAGGGGGAGGCGAAGCTATGGCTACACCTTC
- | TRBJ1-1 | - | TRBV9 | CASSRTGMNTEAFF | TGTGCCAGCAGCCGAACAGGGATGAACACTGAAGCTTTCTTT
- | TRBJ2-4 | - | TRBV4-1 | CASSQENSIAKNIQYF | TGCGCCAGCAGCCAAGAGAACTCGATTGCCAAAAACATTCAGTACTTC
- | TRBJ2-2 | - | TRBV19 | CASSINRNTGELFF | TGTGCCAGTAGTATTAACAGGAACACCGGGGAGCTGTTTTTT
- | TRBJ2-2 | few | TRBV6-1 | CASSAGVGGELFF | TGTGCCAGCAGTGCCGGGGTGGGAGGGGAGCTGTTTTTT
TRBD2 | TRBJ2-1 | - | TRBV7-9 | CASSLDSGGYNEQFF | TGTGCCAGCAGCTTAGATAGCGGGGGATACAATGAGCAGTTCTTC
- | TRBJ1-1 | - | TRBV13 | CASTRGGGTEAFF | TGTGCCAGCACCCGCGGGGGTGGTACTGAAGCTTTCTTT
- | TRBJ2-7 | - | TRBV9 | CASSPRDISYEQYF | TGTGCCAGCAGCCCCCGGGACATCTCCTACGAGCAGTACTTC
- | TRBJ2-7 | - | TRBV19 | CASSSDTASYEQYF | TGTGCCAGTAGTTCTGACACGGCCTCCTACGAGCAGTACTTC
TRBD1 | TRBJ2-2 | few | TRBV30 | CAWTRDRGSTGELFF | TGTGCCTGGACCCGGGACAGGGGGTCCACCGGGGAGCTGTTTTTT
- | TRBJ1-1 | few | TRBV10-3 | CAIRESGDTEAFF | TGTGCCATCAGGGAATCGGGGGACACTGAAGCTTTCTTT
TRBD1 | TRBJ1-2 | few | TRBV7-6 | CASSKRSGGAHGYTF | TGTGCCAGCAGCAAACGTTCAGGGGGCGCCCATGGCTACACCTTC
- | TRBJ1-5 | few | TRBV19 | CASSIAGSQGNQPQHF | TGTGCCAGTAGTATAGCAGGGTCCCAGGGCAATCAGCCCCAGCATTTT
- | TRBJ2-2 | few | TRBV19 | CASSLGGHTGELFF | TGTGCCAGTAGTCTTGGCGGCCACACCGGGGAGCTGTTTTTT
- | TRBJ1-1 | few | TRBV6-1 | CASSELWGLGTEAFF | TGTGCCAGCAGTGAATTGTGGGGGCTTGGGACTGAAGCTTTCTTT
- | TRBJ2-3 | - | TRBV6-1 | CASSRGTQYF | TGTGCCAGCAGTAGGGGAACGCAGTATTTT
- | TRBJ2-1 | - | TRBV9 | CASSSAGEQFF | TGTGCCAGCTCCTCTGCGGGGGAGCAGTTCTTC
TRBD1 | TRBJ2-5 | - | TRBV5-1 | CASSSLSGGMAETQYF | TGCGCCAGCAGCTCCCTCTCAGGGGGAATGGCGGAGACCCAGTACTTC
TRBD2 | TRBJ2-1 | few | TRBV12-5 | CASGFETSGGYNEQFF | TGTGCTAGTGGTTTTGAGACTAGCGGGGGGTACAATGAGCAGTTCTTC
- | TRBJ2-1 | - | TRBV5-5 | CASSMDSYNEQFF | TGTGCCAGCAGCATGGACAGCTACAATGAGCAGTTCTTC
- | TRBJ2-7 | few | TRBV20-1 | CSARFTYEQYF | TGCAGTGCTCGGTTCACCTACGAGCAGTACTTC
- | TRBJ2-1 | - | TRBV5-8 | CASSLASSYNEQFF | TGTGCCAGCAGCTTGGCGAGCTCCTACAATGAGCAGTTCTTC
TRBD1 | TRBJ2-3 | few | TRBV6-1 | CASSEAGQGADTQYF | TGTGCCAGCAGTGAAGCGGGACAGGGGGCAGATACGCAGTATTTT
TRBD1 | TRBJ2-7 | few | TRBV5-1 | CASKLQLGTGVYEQYF | TGCGCCAGCAAACTGCAATTAGGGACAGGGGTTTACGAGCAGTACTTC
TRBD1 | TRBJ2-3 | - | TRBV10-2 | CASSENTGGGTDTQYF | TGCGCCAGCAGTGAGAATACAGGGGGCGGCACAGATACGCAGTATTTT
- | TRBJ1-3 | few | TRBV6-1 | CASSAGAYSGNTIYF | TGTGCCAGCAGTGCAGGGGCTTACTCTGGAAACACCATATATTTT
TRBD1 | TRBJ2-2 | few | TRBV5-1 | CASSLNRGPLTGELFF | TGCGCCAGCAGCTTAAACAGGGGGCCCCTCACCGGGGAGCTGTTTTTT
- | TRBJ1-1 | few | TRBV5-1 | CASSPRVNTEAFF | TGCGCCAGCAGCCCGCGGGTGAACACTGAAGCTTTCTTT
TRBD1 | TRBJ2-2 | few | TRBV7-2 | CASSSGTGHTGELFF | TGTGCCAGCAGCTCCGGGACAGGGCACACCGGGGAGCTGTTTTTT
TRBD1 | TRBJ1-2 | - | TRBV19 | CASLTGYGYTF | TGTGCCAGCTTGACAGGGTATGGCTACACCTTC
- | TRBJ1-2 | - | TRBV15 | CATSRARGGNNYGYTF | TGTGCCACCAGCAGAGCCCGGGGAGGGAATAACTATGGCTACACCTTC
- | TRBJ2-7 | few | TRBV5-1 | CASSLRRGDYEQYF | TGCGCCAGCAGCCTCAGACGGGGAGACTACGAGCAGTACTTC
- | TRBJ1-3 | few | TRBV5-3 | CARSLAGSGNTIYF | TGTGCCAGAAGCTTGGCCGGGTCCGGAAACACCATATATTTT
- | TRBJ1-4 | - | TRBV6-4 | CASKNRAPREKLFF | TGTGCCAGCAAAAACAGGGCACCCCGTGAAAAACTGTTTTTT
- | TRBJ1-5 | few | TRBV30 | CAWTGTRNQPQHF | TGTGCCTGGACGGGGACACGTAATCAGCCCCAGCATTTT